Each of the 29 T cell receptor beta chains below was sequenced from the same sample in a study of T cells in tumors after PD-1 blockade. Measured with immunoSEQ multiplex PCR; TCRdb has only the in-frame clones, and not every one. Of 54,000 or so clones listed, roughly 78% are singletons. The input for sequencing was PBMCs, taken before anti-PD-1 treatment. The receptors were gathered from a human donor with basal cell carcinoma.

This clone appeared a single time. The rearrangement links TRBV5-6 to TRBJ1-6; no definite D call. This CDR3 has 13 amino acids. Between the trimmed V and J ends, which lost 4 bases and 4 bases, there was a span of 6 bases. Germline V gene data show CDR1 as SGHDT and CDR2 as YYEEEE. The CDR3 DNA is TGTGCCAGCAGCAGGGATTATAATTCACCCCTCCACTTT. This encodes CASSRDYNSPLHF. Complete variable domain (other parts from reference TRBV5-6 and TRBJ1-6): DAGVTQSPTHLIKTRGQQVTLRCSPKSGHDTVSWYQQALGQGPQFIFQYYEEEERQRGNFPDRFSGHQFPNYSSELNVNALLLGDSALYLCASSRDYNSPLHFGNGTRLTVT.

This clone turned up a few times. J is TRBJ1-3 and V is TRBV10-3; no definite D call. Germline values: CDR1 ENHRY, CDR2 SYGVKD. V was cut by 0 bases and J by 6 bases, with 6 bases left in between. The CDR3 extends over 13 amino acids. The CDR3 sequence: CAISESSSNTIYF. Written as DNA, the CDR3 is TGTGCCATCAGTGAGTCGTCGTCAAACACCATATATTTT.

On this clone: An end of the junction does not agree with germline; a read error may underlie this. The CDR3 protein is CARRETVNTEAFF. The CDR3 nucleotides read TGTGCCCGGAGGGAAACTGTGAACACTGAAGCTTTCTTT. This chain uses TRBV30 with TRBJ1-1, with D uncertain. Germline V gene data show CDR1 as GTSNPN and CDR2 as SVGIG (reference sequence). The CDR3 loop spans 13 amino acids.

The chain has TRBV30 and TRBJ1-1; no clear D. The CDR3 spans 14 residues. Germline lookup yields CDR1 GTSNPN and CDR2 SVGIG (reference sequence). V was shortened by 5 bases and J by 0 bases, with 13 bases between the two germline ends. CDR3 DNA: TGTGCCTGGTCCCGGTGGCAGCTGAACACTGAAGCTTTCTTT. Residues: CAWSRWQLNTEAFF.

V gene TRBV18 combines with J gene TRBJ1-1, with 7 bases that match TRBD1. V was clipped by 3 bases and J by 0 bases; unmatched bases: 7. Germline CDR1 KGHSH, CDR2 LQKENI. This CDR3 comprises 16 residues. This CDR3 is CASSPTGQTMNTEAFF. The DNA for the CDR3 is TGTGCCAGCTCACCTACGGGACAGACCATGAACACTGAAGCTTTCTTT.

As regards this clone: One junction end does not reproduce the germline sequence, and a read error may be involved. J is TRBJ2-7 and V is TRBV19; tentatively, D is TRBD1 or TRBD2 (5 bases each). Germline V gives CDR1 LNHDA, CDR2 SQIVND (reference sequence). The CDR3 has 12 amino acids. Here the CDR3 reads CASSIGTSIVHF. The DNA of the CDR3 is TGTGCCAGTAGTATCGGGACCTCCATAGTCCACTTC.

J is TRBJ1-4 and V is TRBV27; no firm D call. This CDR3 comprises 15 residues. The V gene lost 0 bases and the J gene lost 2 bases, with 7 bases spanning the gap. Germline loops: CDR1 MNHEY, CDR2 SMNVEV (reference sequence). For the CDR3, the DNA is TGTGCCAGCAGTTTATCCTTGGGGACTAATGAAAAACTGTTTTTT. This translates into CASSLSLGTNEKLFF.

This clone was observed once. The gene calls are TRBV19 and TRBJ1-1; D call uncertain. With 5 bases removed from V and 2 bases from J, the gap between germline ends came to 9 bases. The CDR3 consists of 13 residues. CDR1 and CDR2 (germline): LNHDA, SQIVND (reference sequence). The CDR3 DNA reads TGTGCCAGTAGTTGGACTAGAAACACTGAAGCTTTCTTT. The encoded protein is CASSWTRNTEAFF.

The genes are TRBV7-2 and TRBJ2-7, with 8 bases fitting TRBD1. The length of the CDR3 is 14 residues. CDR1 is SGHTA and CDR2 is FQGNSA in the germline V gene. J lost 4 bases, V lost 4 bases, and 6 bases had no gene match. The CDR3 sequence: CASSSSRDRYEQYF. CDR3 sequence (DNA): TGTGCCAGCAGCTCGTCCCGGGACAGGTACGAGCAGTACTTC.

The rearrangement joins TRBV10-3 to TRBJ1-6; D gene ambiguous. The CDR3 runs to 16 residues. V was shortened by 0 bases and J by 10 bases, with 16 bases between the two germline ends. CDR1 is ENHRY and CDR2 is SYGVKD in the germline V gene. The chain's CDR3 is CAISESGPGLRSPLHF. CDR3 sequence (DNA): TGTGCCATCAGTGAGTCGGGCCCGGGTTTGCGGTCACCCCTCCACTTT.

This clone was counted once. The chain has TRBV5-4 and TRBJ1-2; possibly TRBD1 for D (5 bases). Germline V CDR1 and CDR2: SGHNT, YYREEE (reference sequence). The length of the CDR3 is 13 residues. V lost 0 bases to trimming and J lost 9 bases, with 12 bases between them. CDR3 residues: CASSLVGPGSYTF. CDR3 in DNA: TGTGCCAGCAGCTTGGTGGGACCTGGGAGCTACACCTTC. Complete variable domain (other parts from reference TRBV5-4 and TRBJ1-2): ETGVTQSPTHLIKTRGQQVTLRCSSQSGHNTVSWYQQALGQGPQFIFQYYREEENGRGNFPPRFSGLQFPNYSSELNVNALELDDSALYLCASSLVGPGSYTFGSGTRLTVV.

The J gene is TRBJ2-2, the V gene TRBV12-3 or TRBV12-4; possibly TRBD2 for D (6 bases). The CDR3 runs to 13 residues. The ends were cut back, 7 bases at V and 8 bases at J, with 14 bases in the middle. CDR3 sequence (DNA): TGTGCCAGCACCTTGACTAGAGGGGGGGAGCTGTTTTTT. Residues: CASTLTRGGELFF.

The chain is built from TRBV4-1 and TRBJ2-1, with D possibly TRBD1 on 6 matching bases. This CDR3 has 16 amino acids. Trimming took 2 bases from V and 6 from J, leaving 17 bases between them. Germline CDR1 MGHRA, CDR2 YSYEKL. As DNA, the CDR3 is TGCGCCAGCAGCCAAATACAGGGTGGGACGGGCAATGAGCAGTTCTTC. Amino acids: CASSQIQGGTGNEQFF.

This clone was seen a few times. The gene calls are TRBV30 and TRBJ1-5, with D uncertain. The CDR3 contains 13 residues. Between the trimmed V and J ends, which lost 1 base and 0 bases, there was a span of 4 bases. Germline-derived CDR1 and CDR2 are GTSNPN and SVGIG (reference sequence). CDR3 nucleotides: TGTGCCTGGAGTGGAAATAGCAATCAGCCCCAGCATTTT. Translated, it gives CAWSGNSNQPQHF.

The rearrangement uses TRBV5-5 and TRBJ2-2; D gene uncertain. The CDR3 extends over 15 amino acids. V was pared by 0 bases and J by 1 base, with 7 bases between. The germline CDR1 and CDR2 sequences are SGHKS and YYEKEE (reference sequence). CDR3 bases: TGTGCCAGCAGCTTGGACTGGTTGAACACCGGGGAGCTGTTTTTT. Its protein is CASSLDWLNTGELFF.

The V and J genes are TRBV6-5 and TRBJ2-1; D not resolved. The germline V gene encodes CDR1 MNHEY and CDR2 SVGAGI. The CDR3 has 12 residues. V lost 6 bases and J 7 bases, leaving 10 bases between the germline ends. The CDR3 DNA sequence: TGTGCCAGCAGCCATGGTCCGAATGAGCAGTTCTTC. Its translation is CASSHGPNEQFF.

The chain links TRBV20-1 to TRBJ2-4; 11 bases match TRBD1. After removal of 3 bases from V and 10 bases from J, the junction contained 8 bases not matched to a gene. The V gene's germline CDR1 is DFQATT and CDR2 SNEGSKA (reference sequence). The CDR3 sequence is 14 residues long. CDR3 coding DNA: TGCAGTGCTAGTGCCGGGACAGGGGGACAGATTCAGTACTTC. Protein product: CSASAGTGGQIQYF.

The J gene is TRBJ2-7, the V gene TRBV9, with a tentative D call TRBD2 (7 bases). Trimming removed 4 bases from V and 4 bases from J, with 15 bases in between. Germline CDR1 SGDLS, CDR2 YYNGEE. The CDR3 has 14 residues. The CDR3 is CASSPRGGGYEQYF. CDR3 nucleotides: TGTGCCAGCAGCCCTCGGGGAGGGGGGTACGAGCAGTACTTC.

This clone is categorized as medium-sized (0.01 to 0.1%). The chain couples TRBV6-6 to TRBJ1-5, with TRBD1 identical over 8 bases. The CDR3 extends over 13 amino acids. Germline-derived CDR1 and CDR2 are MNHNY and SVGAGI (reference sequence). V shed 6 bases, J shed 8 bases, and the junction held 6 bases outside the gene matches. CDR3 residues: CASSGQGLEPQHF. The CDR3 DNA follows: TGTGCCAGCAGCGGACAGGGTCTGGAGCCCCAGCATTTT.

The J gene is TRBJ1-4, the V gene TRBV19; 11 bases are shared with TRBD1. CDR1 and CDR2 (germline): LNHDA, SQIVND (reference sequence). This CDR3 contains 15 residues. V dropped 8 bases and J dropped 5; count of bases not matched to a gene: 7. CDR3 DNA sequence: TGTGCCAGTGGGGGGACAGGGGGATCGAATGAAAAACTGTTTTTT. Encoded protein: CASGGTGGSNEKLFF.

The V gene is TRBV5-1, the J gene TRBJ1-1; D unclear. Trimming cost V 0 bases and J 11 bases, with 20 bases left between them. Germline CDR1 reads SGHRS; CDR2 reads YFSETQ. The CDR3 totals 15 residues. This CDR3 is CASSLAGSREREAFF. CDR3 nucleotides: TGCGCCAGCAGCTTGGCCGGGTCTCGAGAAAGGGAGGCTTTCTTT.

The V gene is TRBV7-9, the J gene TRBJ2-1; 9 positions agree with TRBD1. V lost 4 bases and J lost 4; bases outside the gene matches: 8. The CDR3 is 16 residues long. The germline V gene has CDR1 SEHNR and CDR2 FQNEAQ (reference sequence). The CDR3 nucleotides read TGTGCCAGCAGCTCGCGGGACAGGGAAACGTACAATGAGCAGTTCTTC. Amino acids: CASSSRDRETYNEQFF.

The genes are TRBV7-2 and TRBJ2-5, with D uncertain. CDR1 is SGHTA, CDR2 FQGNSA, per germline. V was clipped by 1 base and J by 1 base, with 10 bases between them. The CDR3 runs to 15 residues. In DNA, the CDR3 is TGTGCCAGCAGCTTAGTGTTGACGGTCCAAGAGACCCAGTACTTC. Protein product: CASSLVLTVQETQYF.

V usage is TRBV7-8 and J usage is TRBJ2-3; 9 bases align to TRBD2. Losses at the gene ends were 3 bases for V and 4 bases for J; bases not matched to a gene: 5. Germline V lookup: CDR1 SGHVS, CDR2 FQNEAQ. The CDR3 runs to 15 residues. DNA of the CDR3: TGTGCCAGCAGCTTTGCGGGGGGGCCCTCAGATACGCAGTATTTT. This translates into CASSFAGGPSDTQYF.

The V and J genes are TRBV7-2 and TRBJ2-3, with TRBD2 matching 12 bases. Trimming at V came to 7 bases and at J to 5 bases, leaving 16 bases not matched to a gene. The CDR3 loop spans 18 amino acids. Germline CDR1 reads SGHTA; CDR2 reads FQGNSA. The CDR3 DNA reads as TGTGCCAGCATCGATGGACTAGCGGGGCTCATGGAGAGAGATACGCAGTATTTT. It yields the protein CASIDGLAGLMERDTQYF.

This rearrangement joins TRBV2 to TRBJ1-3; 8 bases line up with TRBD1. J gave up 0 bases and V 4 bases, and 5 bases lay outside the gene matches. Germline V gives CDR1 SNHLY, CDR2 FYNNEI. The CDR3 runs to 16 residues. The DNA for the CDR3 is TGTGCCAGCAGTGGGGACAGGTGGGGCTCTGGAAACACCATATATTTT. Its protein is CASSGDRWGSGNTIYF.

The gene calls are TRBV4-2 and TRBJ2-7; 8 nucleotides match TRBD1. This CDR3 spans 15 amino acids. Trimming removed 6 bases from V and 0 bases from J; junction bases left unmatched: 7. The germline V gene encodes CDR1 LGHNA and CDR2 YNFKEQ. Here the CDR3 reads CASRWTDRDSYEQYF. The CDR3 coding sequence is TGTGCCAGCAGGTGGACGGACAGGGACTCCTACGAGCAGTACTTC.

Of note for this clone: The junction shows a germline mismatch at one end, possibly a read error. The sample has other DNA sequences that encode this CDR3 too. The chain couples TRBV2 to TRBJ2-3; D may be TRBD1 (6 bases). Germline V CDR1 and CDR2: SNHLY, FYNNEI. This CDR3 has 11 residues. CDR3 sequence reads: CASSQGDTQYF. For the CDR3, the DNA is TGCGCCAGCAGTCAGGGGGATACGCAGTATTTT.

The chain couples TRBV2 to TRBJ1-6; D may be TRBD1 (5 bases). The ends were cut back, 4 bases at V and 7 bases at J, with 11 bases in the middle. The germline V gene encodes CDR1 SNHLY and CDR2 FYNNEI. The length of the CDR3 is 14 residues. CDR3 nucleotide sequence: TGTGCCAGCAGTGCCGGGGGAAACAATTCACCCCTCCACTTT. Translating it yields CASSAGGNNSPLHF.